This T cell receptor beta chain originates from a study of T cell repertoires and HLA-DP antigens. Overall study: Versus self, one alloantigen differed at one groove amino acid, the other at ten.

CDR3 length: 17 residues. The V gene's germline CDR1 is LNHDA and CDR2 SQIVND (reference sequence). Trimming left V 2 bases short and J 4 bases short, with 18 bases between. Assay: immunoSEQ multiplex PCR; the TCRdb copy retains only in-frame clones and omits some. The table lists approximately 110,000 clones, 85% to 95% of them singletons. Details on this clone: Its matching antigen is unknown.

The TCR sequence derives from a woman younger than 35 in good health and CMV-seronegative. The sequenced sample consisted of CD4+ T cells from PBMCs. J is TRBJ2-1 and V is TRBV19, with D tentatively TRBD2 (7 bases). CDR3 amino acids: CASSILRRGAGYNEQFF. The CDR3, as DNA: TGTGCCAGTAGTATATTGAGACGGGGGGCCGGGTACAATGAGCAGTTCTTC.